The 29 T cell receptor beta chains presented below share a single source sample, sequenced in a study of early T cells in non-severe SARS-CoV-2 infection. TCRdb passed the 5' RACE reads through MiXCR, listing each CDR3 protein once. The table shows 100,000 or so distinct CDR3 sequences, with 10% to 15% occurring only once. Source material: whole blood. The receptor source for this set is an adult who was a healthcare worker with PCR-confirmed SARS-CoV-2 infection or an uninfected control (not recorded which).

This clonotype was seen at least ten times. V gene TRBV11-2 combines with J gene TRBJ2-3, with TRBD2 matching 7 bases. CDR3 length equals 14 residues. V lost 7 bases and J lost 5; bases outside the gene matches: 9. CDR1 and CDR2 from the germline V gene are SGHAT and FQNNGV. The CDR3 region has the DNA TGTGCCAGCACCAGGAGCGGGAACCGAGATACGCAGTATTTT. This encodes CASTRSGNRDTQYF.

This clonotype was recorded many times. The chain couples TRBV2 to TRBJ1-1; D possibly corresponds to TRBD1 (6 bases). CDR3 length equals 14 residues. In germline, CDR1 is SNHLY, CDR2 FYNNEI. Trimming removed 2 bases from V and 1 base from J, with 8 bases in between. The chain's CDR3 is CASSERGRNTEAFF. CDR3 nucleotide sequence: TGTGCCAGCAGTGAAAGGGGGAGGAACACTGAAGCTTTCTTT.

DNA of the CDR3: TGTGCCAGCAGTTTATTCTCCGGACCCTACACTGAAGCTTTCTTT. Protein: CASSLFSGPYTEAFF. The chain recombines TRBV28 with TRBJ1-1, with D hard to call. Trimming cost V 1 base and J 3 bases, with 12 bases left between them. CDR1 and CDR2 (germline): MDHEN, SYDVKM. This CDR3 region has 15 residues.

In this sample, this clonotype turned up many times. The chain combines TRBV6-4 with TRBJ2-1; D tentatively reads TRBD1 or TRBD2 (5 bases each). Germline CDR1 and CDR2: MRHNA and SNTAGT. Trimming removed 3 bases from V and 5 bases from J, with 5 bases in between. The CDR3 is 12 amino acids. CDR3 sequence (DNA): TGTGCCAGCAGTGAGGGACACAATGAGCAGTTCTTC. It translates to CASSEGHNEQFF.

This clonotype was counted at least ten times. The rearrangement links TRBV20-1 to TRBJ2-1, with D maybe TRBD2 (6 bases). The germline V and J ends were trimmed by 2 bases and 5 bases, with 19 bases remaining between them. The length of the CDR3 is 16 residues. From germline, CDR1 is DFQATT and CDR2 SNEGSKA (reference sequence). The CDR3 reads CSARYGAGSANNEQFF. CDR3 nucleotides: TGCAGTGCTAGATATGGGGCGGGAAGCGCGAACAATGAGCAGTTCTTC.

Ten or more counts support this clonotype. The rearrangement links TRBV6-1 to TRBJ1-5; D is possibly TRBD1 (6 bases). The CDR3 has 13 residues. V was trimmed by 5 bases and J by 9 bases, leaving 14 bases between them. Germline loops: CDR1 MNHNS, CDR2 SASEGT. CDR3 DNA: TGTGCCAGCAGTCCCAGGGGCGTCGGGCCCCAGCATTTT. Its translation: CASSPRGVGPQHF.

This clonotype was detected only a few times. The rearrangement uses TRBV18 and TRBJ2-4, with D maybe TRBD2 (6 bases). Germline CDR1 is KGHSH and CDR2 is LQKENI. This CDR3 has 16 residues. Trimming removed 0 bases at V and 2 bases at J, with 11 bases between. The CDR3 bases are TGTGCCAGCTCACCACCCGCTGGAGGGACCAAAAACATTCAGTACTTC. It yields the protein CASSPPAGGTKNIQYF.

This clonotype was seen repeatedly, ten times or more. The chain couples TRBV7-2 to TRBJ2-7; D is unresolved. This CDR3 is 12 amino acids long. Germline V gene sequence: CDR1 SGHTA, CDR2 FQGNSA. V shed 8 bases and J shed 2 bases, with 10 bases lying between them. CDR3 loop: CASGANTYEQYF. CDR3 bases: TGTGCCAGCGGTGCTAATACCTACGAGCAGTACTTC.

The gene calls are TRBV29-1 and TRBJ2-7; TRBD1 might be the D (5 bases). The ends were cut back, 7 bases at V and 5 bases at J, with 18 bases in the middle. This CDR3 has 13 amino acids. The germline CDR1 and CDR2 sequences are SQVTM and ANQGSEA. The CDR3 is CSASGAGYHEQYF. DNA of the CDR3: TGCAGCGCCTCTGGCGCAGGGTACCACGAGCAGTACTTC.

This clonotype was counted between two and nine times. The V call is TRBV9, the J call TRBJ1-1; TRBD1 is a possible D gene (6 bases). Trimming shortened V by 0 bases and J by 9 bases, and 9 bases separated the two germline ends. CDR3 length: 12 residues. The V gene's germline CDR1 is SGDLS and CDR2 YYNGEE. The CDR3 nucleotides read TGTGCCAGCAGCGTAGGGAGGGGGAAAGCTTTCTTT. Translated, it gives CASSVGRGKAFF.

The table lists this clonotype with many counts. J is TRBJ2-6 and V is TRBV27; weak D call: TRBD1 (6 bases). The germline V gene has CDR1 MNHEY and CDR2 SMNVEV (reference sequence). This CDR3 spans 19 amino acids. V shed 6 bases and J shed 3 bases, with 24 bases lying between them. For the CDR3, the DNA is TGTGCCAGCAGCTCATTCTACAGGGACACTCCGCTTGGGGCCAACGTCCTGACTTTC. Translation gives CASSSFYRDTPLGANVLTF.

At least ten counts were recorded for this clonotype. The chain joins TRBV7-9 to TRBJ2-5, with a possible D match to TRBD1 (6 bases). Germline CDR1 and CDR2: SEHNR and FQNEAQ (reference sequence). The CDR3 contains 14 residues. Trimming took off 5 bases at V and 0 bases at J, with 10 bases between the two ends. This CDR3 reads CASSVDRYQETQYF. The CDR3 nucleotides read TGTGCCAGCAGCGTAGACAGGTACCAAGAGACCCAGTACTTC.

V usage is TRBV12-3 or TRBV12-4 and J usage is TRBJ2-5; 9 nucleotides match TRBD1. CDR3 length equals 14 residues. Trimming at V came to 4 bases and at J to 4 bases, leaving 4 bases not matched to a gene. CDR3 residues: CASSSGTGRETQYF. Written as DNA, the CDR3 is TGTGCCAGCAGTTCCGGGACAGGGAGAGAGACCCAGTACTTC.

This clonotype occurred many times. This chain links TRBV4-1 with TRBJ1-4, with TRBD1 matching 8 bases. The CDR3 totals 15 residues. Trimming took 5 bases from V and 3 from J; bases not matched to a gene: 5. Germline loops: CDR1 MGHRA, CDR2 YSYEKL. CDR3: CASSSRDRPNEKLFF. The DNA of the CDR3 is TGCGCCAGCAGCAGCCGGGACAGGCCTAATGAAAAACTGTTTTTT.

This clonotype was counted at least ten times. This chain joins TRBV9 and TRBJ2-5; 7 bases match TRBD2. The V and J ends lost 4 bases and 4 bases, in that order; junction bases with no gene match: 7. This CDR3 contains 14 residues. Per the germline V gene, CDR1 is SGDLS and CDR2 is YYNGEE. The chain's CDR3 is CASSPRTSGETQYF. CDR3 nucleotides: TGTGCCAGCAGCCCCCGGACTAGTGGAGAGACCCAGTACTTC. The entire variable domain, with the rest obtained from reference TRBV9 and TRBJ2-5, is as follows: DSGVTQTPKHLITATGQRVTLRCSPRSGDLSVYWYQQSLDQGLQFLIQYYNGEERAKGNILERFSAQQFPDLHSELNLSSLELGDSALYFCASSPRTSGETQYFGPGTRLLVL.

This clonotype was seen a few times. This chain connects TRBV5-6 to TRBJ1-2; tentatively, D is TRBD1 (6 bases). Germline V gives CDR1 SGHDT, CDR2 YYEEEE. Trimming left V 3 bases short and J 3 bases short, with 12 bases between. The CDR3 is made up of 14 amino acids. In DNA form, the CDR3 reads TGTGCCAGCAGCTCGAGGGGGTTCGACTATGGCTACACCTTC. This sequence encodes CASSSRGFDYGYTF.

This clonotype has just a few counts. This chain links TRBV28 with TRBJ2-5; D is uncertain. Germline V gives CDR1 MDHEN, CDR2 SYDVKM. V was trimmed by 7 bases and J by 4 bases, leaving 7 bases between them. The CDR3 consists of 11 residues. CDR3: CASIQRETQYF. CDR3 coding DNA: TGTGCCAGCATTCAAAGAGAGACCCAGTACTTC.

The rearrangement links TRBV28 to TRBJ2-7; D remains unclear. In germline, CDR1 is MDHEN, CDR2 SYDVKM. With 5 bases removed from V and 3 bases from J, the gap between germline ends came to 14 bases. This CDR3 contains 14 residues. CDR3 residues: CASSTPKIVYEQYF. The CDR3 DNA reads TGTGCCAGCAGTACCCCTAAAATCGTCTACGAGCAGTACTTC.

This clonotype was counted only a few times. The chain has TRBV4-3 and TRBJ2-6, with D uncertain. This CDR3 is 15 amino acids long. The germline V gene has CDR1 LGHNA and CDR2 YSLEER. V was trimmed by 5 bases and J by 0 bases, leaving 8 bases between them. The CDR3 reads CASSLQNSGANVLTF. The CDR3 coding sequence is TGCGCCAGCAGCTTACAGAACTCTGGGGCCAACGTCCTGACTTTC.

CDR3 coding DNA: TGTGCCAGCAGGGACAGGGCCAATCAGCCCCAGCATTTT. Residues: CASRDRANQPQHF. This chain uses TRBV12-3 or TRBV12-4 with TRBJ1-5; 8 nucleotides align to TRBD1. The CDR3 sequence is 13 residues long. J lost 3 bases, V lost 6 bases, and 1 base had no gene match.

Ten or more counts support this clonotype. V and J are TRBV20-1 and TRBJ2-2; 7 positions agree with TRBD2. CDR1 and CDR2 from the germline V gene are DFQATT and SNEGSKA (reference sequence). This CDR3 spans 14 amino acids. The trim removed 6 bases at V and 0 bases at J, leaving 4 bases unmatched. As DNA, the CDR3 is TGCAGTGCCCCGGGGAGGGCGAACACCGGGGAGCTGTTTTTT. Its translation is CSAPGRANTGELFF.

V gene TRBV27 combines with J gene TRBJ2-3, with 7 bases lining up with TRBD2. After removal of 6 bases from V and 5 bases from J, the junction contained 11 bases not matched to a gene. Germline V gene sequence: CDR1 MNHEY, CDR2 SMNVEV (reference sequence). The CDR3 runs to 15 residues. The chain's CDR3 is CASSSPAAGEDTQYF. DNA of the CDR3: TGTGCCAGCAGCTCCCCCGCGGCGGGAGAAGATACGCAGTATTTT.

As regards this clonotype: A much larger clone is a single base away; this may be a read error. This chain links TRBV28 with TRBJ1-2; the D gene is possibly TRBD1 (6 bases). CDR3 length: 14 residues. The germline gives CDR1 MDHEN, CDR2 SYDVKM. CDR3: CASSPSGQIHGFTF. DNA of the CDR3: TGTGCCAGCAGTCCCTCTGGACAGATACATGGCTTCACCTTC.

This clonotype was counted at least ten times. The chain is built from TRBV7-9 and TRBJ2-3; TRBD2 matches at 10 bases. This CDR3 has 15 residues. Germline V gives CDR1 SEHNR, CDR2 FQNEAQ (reference sequence). V lost 2 bases, J lost 10 bases, and 9 bases stayed unmatched. CDR3 in DNA: TGTGCCAGCAGCTTATCCCGGAGCGGGAGGGCCCCGCAGTATTTT. Translation: CASSLSRSGRAPQYF. Supplemented by reference TRBV7-9 and TRBJ2-3, the full variable domain reads DTGVSQNPRHKITKRGQNVTFRCDPISEHNRLYWYRQTLGQGPEFLTYFQNEAQLEKSRLLSDRFSAERPKGSFSTLEIQRTEQGDSAMYLCASSLSRSGRAPQYFGPGTRLTVL.

The rearrangement uses TRBV11-3 and TRBJ2-2; D remains ambiguous. Trimming removed 8 bases from V and 6 bases from J, with 7 bases in between. The CDR3 is made up of 11 amino acids. Germline CDR1 and CDR2: SGHNT and YENEEA. For the CDR3, the DNA is TGTGCCAGCTCAATGGCCGGGGAGCTGTTTTTT. Its protein product is CASSMAGELFF.

This clonotype came up many times. The chain recombines TRBV11-2 with TRBJ2-3; D gene unclear. V lost 5 bases, J lost 2 bases, and 11 bases lay in between. Germline CDR1 SGHAT, CDR2 FQNNGV. This CDR3 has 14 amino acids. The CDR3 DNA follows: TGTGCCAGCAGCCGACCAGCCTTCACAGATACGCAGTATTTT. This translates into CASSRPAFTDTQYF.

This sequence joins TRBV10-3 and TRBJ2-2; TRBD2 aligns across 10 bases. V dropped 11 bases and J dropped 2; count of bases not matched to a gene: 5. CDR1 ENHRY and CDR2 SYGVKD come from the germline V gene. This CDR3 has 14 amino acids. The CDR3 DNA reads TGTGCCGCTACTAGCGGGAAAAACACCGGGGAGCTGTTTTTT. Encoded protein: CAATSGKNTGELFF.

V and J are TRBV6-6 and TRBJ2-2, with 10 bases matching TRBD2. Trimming cost V 5 bases and J 7 bases; bases outside gene matches: 4. From germline, CDR1 is MNHNY and CDR2 SVGAGI (reference sequence). The CDR3 has 14 amino acids. The CDR3 DNA reads as TGTGCCAGCAGTGAGCGGGAGGGGCACGGGGAGCTGTTTTTT. Its protein is CASSEREGHGELFF.

This clonotype was counted a few times. This chain joins TRBV6-2 or TRBV6-3 and TRBJ1-5; maybe TRBD1 (6 bases). The CDR3 contains 18 residues. CDR1 MNHEY and CDR2 SVGEGT come from the germline V gene. V was pared by 8 bases and J by 4 bases, with 27 bases between. The CDR3 loop is CASHNDAEPQGVNQPQHF. Here the CDR3 DNA reads TGTGCCAGCCATAATGACGCGGAACCACAGGGAGTGAATCAGCCCCAGCATTTT.